The clone carrying this T cell receptor beta chain occurred a few times. CDR3 length: 15 amino acids. The V gene lost 4 bases and the J gene lost 6 bases, with 19 bases spanning the gap. Germline values: CDR1 SGHDN, CDR2 FVKESK. This sample was included in a study of blood T cells in healthy people across ages. The use of a sample-barcoded 5' primer and a J-beta primer mix characterized a second PCR of roughly 6 to 11 cycles. TCRdb re-analysed the 5' RACE reads in MiXCR, keeping a single row per CDR3 protein. The data show about a million distinct CDR3 sequences, approximately 38% seen once. This chain connects TRBV14 to TRBJ2-7; D might be TRBD1 (5 bases). What was sequenced was blood. The sequence was obtained from a man between 18 and 29 years old in good health. The CDR3 nucleotides read TGTGCCAGCAGCCTCCAGGGTATCAACCTTGGCGAGCAGTACTTC. This sequence encodes CASSLQGINLGEQYF.